One TCR beta chain is described in this entry. Sequencing was performed with immunoSEQ multiplex PCR; in TCRdb, only in-frame clones are kept and a portion is missing. The sample lists approximately 580,000 clones, roughly 74% occurring once. The sample is drawn from a study of shared T cell receptors in the human thymus. These data are also associated with another study on human thymus T cells. That source reports: Donation came from healthy Finnish infants having corrective surgery for congenital heart defects. Thymic tissue was derived from resections collected during corrective heart surgery. Thymic and blood repertoires appeared to display a bias in their usage of V and J genes.

The source of this sequence is a boy under two years old with a congenital heart defect. Material: thymocytes.

The CDR3 DNA reads TGTGCCAGCAGCCAAGATTTGCTAGCGGGAGTTACGAACAATGAGCAGTTCTTC. It codes for CASSQDLLAGVTNNEQFF. The gene calls are TRBV4-2 and TRBJ2-1; 10 positions agree with TRBD2. Germline CDR1 LGHNA, CDR2 YNFKEQ. The V and J ends lost 0 bases and 5 bases, in that order; junction bases with no gene match: 10. This CDR3 contains 18 residues.